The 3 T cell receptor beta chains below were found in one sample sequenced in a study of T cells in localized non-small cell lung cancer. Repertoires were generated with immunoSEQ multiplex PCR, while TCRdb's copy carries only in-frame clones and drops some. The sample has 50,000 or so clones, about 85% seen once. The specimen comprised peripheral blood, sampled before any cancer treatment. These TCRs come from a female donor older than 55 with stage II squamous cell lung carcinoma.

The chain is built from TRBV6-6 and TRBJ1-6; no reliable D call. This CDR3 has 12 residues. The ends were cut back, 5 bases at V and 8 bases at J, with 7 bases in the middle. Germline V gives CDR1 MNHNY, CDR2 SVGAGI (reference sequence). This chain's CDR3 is CASSLGHSPLHF. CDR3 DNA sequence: TGTGCCAGCAGTCTAGGGCATTCACCCCTCCACTTT.

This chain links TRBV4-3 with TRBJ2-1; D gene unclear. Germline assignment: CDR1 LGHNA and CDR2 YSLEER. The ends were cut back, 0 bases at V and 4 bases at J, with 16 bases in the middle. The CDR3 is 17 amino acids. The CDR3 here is CASSQDLGRQLYNEQFF. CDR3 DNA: TGCGCCAGCAGCCAAGATCTAGGGCGCCAGCTATACAATGAGCAGTTCTTC.

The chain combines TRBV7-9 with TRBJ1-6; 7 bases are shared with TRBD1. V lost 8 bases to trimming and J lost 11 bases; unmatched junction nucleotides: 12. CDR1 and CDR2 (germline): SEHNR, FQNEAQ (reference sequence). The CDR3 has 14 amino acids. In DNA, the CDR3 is TGTGCCAGCGGCCACACAGGGGTTGGGGCACCCCTCCACTTT. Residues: CASGHTGVGAPLHF.